This TCR beta chain comes out of a study of response to subunit inactivated influenza vaccine. Regarding the study as a whole: Seasonal influenza vaccination, on each occasion, was suggested by the authors to recruit few new T cells.

A single record per CDR3 protein comes from TCRdb applying MiXCR to the RT-PCR reads. Altogether about 480,000 distinct CDR3 sequences are present, about 25% being singletons, with the ten largest covering 1.9%. This clonotype was found a few times. Its matching antigen is unknown. The V gene lost 5 bases and the J gene lost 2 bases, with 13 bases spanning the gap. CDR1 and CDR2 from the germline V gene are LNHDA and SQIVND (reference sequence). The CDR3 totals 15 residues. The chain has TRBV19 and TRBJ1-3; D is perhaps TRBD1 (5 bases). This TCR was sampled from a man aged 45 to 65 who received an inactivated influenza vaccine. Sequencing used CD4+ T cells sorted from PBMCs, obtained roughly 5 days after vaccination. The CDR3 nucleotides read TGTGCCAGTAGTGTCTCCGGGACGGCTGGAAACACCATATATTTT. Translated: CASSVSGTAGNTIYF.